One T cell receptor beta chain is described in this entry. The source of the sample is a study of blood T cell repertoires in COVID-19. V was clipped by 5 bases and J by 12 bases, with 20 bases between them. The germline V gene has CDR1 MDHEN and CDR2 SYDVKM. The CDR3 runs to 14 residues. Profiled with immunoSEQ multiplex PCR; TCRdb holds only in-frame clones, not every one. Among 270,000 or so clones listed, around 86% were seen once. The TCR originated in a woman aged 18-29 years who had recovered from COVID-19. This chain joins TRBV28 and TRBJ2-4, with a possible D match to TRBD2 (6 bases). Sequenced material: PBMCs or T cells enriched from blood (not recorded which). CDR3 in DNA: TGTGCCAGCAGTCTTACGACTCCGGTGGGAGGTCAGTACTTC. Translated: CASSLTTPVGGQYF.